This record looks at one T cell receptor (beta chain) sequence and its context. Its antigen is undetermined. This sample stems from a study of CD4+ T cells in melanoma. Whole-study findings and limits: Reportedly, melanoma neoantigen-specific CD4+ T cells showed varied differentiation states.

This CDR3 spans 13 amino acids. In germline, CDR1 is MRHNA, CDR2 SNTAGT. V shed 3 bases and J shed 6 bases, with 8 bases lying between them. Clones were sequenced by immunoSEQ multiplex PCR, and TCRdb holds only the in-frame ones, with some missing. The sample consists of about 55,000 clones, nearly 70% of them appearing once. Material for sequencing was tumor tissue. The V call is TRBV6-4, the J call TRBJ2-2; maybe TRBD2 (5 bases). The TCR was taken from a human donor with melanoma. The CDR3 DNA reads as TGTGCCAGCAGTGATAATAGCGCCGGGGAGCTGTTTTTT. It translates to CASSDNSAGELFF.